This TCR beta chain was obtained from a study of resident and recirculating memory T cells in vitiligo. Points from the study as a whole: Sequences differed between biopsy sites and patients, suggesting private specificity.

J was trimmed by 1 base and V by 4 bases; bases with no gene match: 3. This CDR3 has 14 residues. Germline CDR1 and CDR2: SGHRS and YFSETQ. With respect to this clone: The antigen is not known.

Sequenced by immunoSEQ multiplex PCR; TCRdb stores in-frame clones only, minus some. The sample carries around 70,000 clones, about nine tenths recorded once. V is TRBV5-1 and J is TRBJ1-1, with 8 bases fitting TRBD1. The material sequenced was blood. This sequence originates from a male donor with vitiligo. The CDR3 reads CASSPGQENTEAFF. The CDR3, as DNA: TGCGCCAGCAGCCCGGGACAGGAGAACACTGAAGCTTTCTTT.